This T cell receptor (beta chain) emerged from a study of blood T cell repertoires in COVID-19. Overall study context: T cells, B-cell-depleted T cells, or PBMCs supplied cDNA or gDNA.

Sequencing was performed with immunoSEQ multiplex PCR; in TCRdb, only in-frame clones are kept and a portion is missing. The repertoire consists of approximately 93,000 clones, with around 88% occurring once and the leading ten covering roughly 2%. The CDR3 consists of 13 residues. Trimming removed 5 bases at V and 4 bases at J, with 9 bases between. In germline, CDR1 is LNHDA, CDR2 SQIVND (reference sequence). Material: peripheral blood. The chain combines TRBV19 with TRBJ1-3; tentatively, D is TRBD1 (6 bases). This receptor was taken from a man aged 50-60 years with COVID-19, enrolled during active disease. Here the CDR3 DNA reads TGTGCCAGTAGTCCACAGGGAGGAAACACCATATATTTT. It codes for CASSPQGGNTIYF.